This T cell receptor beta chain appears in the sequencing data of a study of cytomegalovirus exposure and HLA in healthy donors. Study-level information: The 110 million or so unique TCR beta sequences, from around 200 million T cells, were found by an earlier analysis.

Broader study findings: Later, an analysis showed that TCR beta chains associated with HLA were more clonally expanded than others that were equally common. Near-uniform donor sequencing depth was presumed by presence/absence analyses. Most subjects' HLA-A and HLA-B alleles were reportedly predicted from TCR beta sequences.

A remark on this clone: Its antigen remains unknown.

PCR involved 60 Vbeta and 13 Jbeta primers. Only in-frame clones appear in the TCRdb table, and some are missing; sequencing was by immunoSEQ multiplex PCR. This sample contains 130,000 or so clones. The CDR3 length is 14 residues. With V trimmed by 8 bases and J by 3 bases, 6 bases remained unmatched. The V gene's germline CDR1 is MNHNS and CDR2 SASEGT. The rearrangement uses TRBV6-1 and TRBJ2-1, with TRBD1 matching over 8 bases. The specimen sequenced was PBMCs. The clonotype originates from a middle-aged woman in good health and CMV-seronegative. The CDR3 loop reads CASEGQGGYNEQFF. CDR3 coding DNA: TGTGCCAGCGAAGGACAGGGAGGCTACAATGAGCAGTTCTTC.